This record covers a single TCR beta chain. This record belongs to a study of tumour-infiltrating T cells in Burkitt lymphoma. Study-wide context: All epidemiological Burkitt lymphoma subtypes were represented in the cohort.

The method was immunoSEQ multiplex PCR; TCRdb's version includes in-frame clones alone and lacks a portion of them. The sample contains tens of thousands of clones, around 30% of which appear only once. In germline, CDR1 is SGHRS, CDR2 YFSETQ. This CDR3 spans 16 amino acids. V was trimmed by 0 bases and J by 4 bases, leaving 16 bases between them. The sequencing input was tumor tissue. This chain links TRBV5-1 with TRBJ2-5; D not certain. The receptor comes from a human donor with Burkitt lymphoma. CDR3 in amino acids: CASSLALVRVGETQYF. The CDR3 bases are TGCGCCAGCAGCTTGGCGTTAGTAAGGGTTGGAGAGACCCAGTACTTC. Filled out from reference TRBV5-1 and TRBJ2-5, the complete variable domain reads KAGVTQTPRYLIKTRGQQVTLSCSPISGHRSVSWYQQTPGQGLQFLFEYFSETQRNKGNFPGRFSGRQFSNSRSEMNVSTLELGDSALYLCASSLALVRVGETQYFGPGTRLLVL.